The rows below give T cell receptor beta chains drawn from one sample of a study of post-analysis software for immune sequencing data. MiXCR, applied by TCRdb to the PCR reads, yields one record per CDR3 protein. The table includes around 260,000 distinct CDR3 sequences, 30% to 45% detected once. The material sequenced was blood. These receptors came from a girl aged 10-17 years with multiple sclerosis. Both conserved end residues are part of each CDR3. The D gene is left open where the match is weak. The listing skips clone size in some rows; elsewhere it reads once, few, many or a size class.

j_call,v_call,clone_size,d_call,cdr3_aa,cdr3_nt
TRBJ1-6,TRBV9,.,TRBD1,CAGSAMTGGGSPLHF,TGTGCCGGCAGCGCCATGACAGGGGGCGGATCACCCCTCCACTTT
TRBJ2-3,TRBV27,many,.,CASSPTWSTDTQYF,TGTGCCAGCAGCCCGACCTGGAGCACAGATACGCAGTATTTT
TRBJ2-1,TRBV7-9,many,TRBD2,CASTAGGGHNEQFF,TGTGCCAGCACCGCGGGAGGGGGGCACAATGAGCAGTTCTTC
TRBJ2-1,TRBV4-2,.,.,CASSADRGTTAYNEQFF,TGTGCCAGCAGCGCGGATAGGGGGACTACCGCCTACAATGAGCAGTTCTTC
TRBJ2-7,TRBV7-2,once,.,CASRLDTLSPYEQYF,TGTGCCAGCAGACTTGACACGTTAAGCCCCTACGAGCAGTACTTC
TRBJ1-2,TRBV2,few,TRBD1,CASSVKQGDYGYTF,TGTGCCAGCAGTGTTAAACAGGGGGACTATGGCTACACCTTC
TRBJ2-7,TRBV12-3/TRBV12-4,.,TRBD2,CASSRLAGVGSSYEQYF,TGTGCCAGCAGTAGACTAGCGGGAGTTGGGAGCTCCTACGAGCAGTACTTC
TRBJ2-5,TRBV29-1,few,.,CSVDGSNQETQYF,TGCAGCGTTGATGGGTCTAACCAAGAGACCCAGTACTTC
TRBJ1-5,TRBV15,.,.,CATSRDLSRDGSNQPQHF,TGTGCCACCAGCAGAGATTTATCCAGGGATGGTAGCAATCAGCCCCAGCATTTT
TRBJ2-5,TRBV27,.,TRBD1,CASSQIRTGEETQYF,TGTGCCAGCAGTCAGATCCGGACAGGCGAAGAGACCCAGTACTTC
TRBJ1-1,TRBV29-1,.,TRBD1,CSVARDRVSWVTEAFF,TGCAGCGTGGCCCGGGACAGGGTCTCCTGGGTCACTGAAGCTTTCTTT
TRBJ2-1,TRBV20-1,.,.,CSARAGLNEQFF,TGCAGTGCTAGAGCGGGACTTAATGAGCAGTTCTTC
TRBJ2-1,TRBV5-4,.,.,CASSLSRDTYNEQFF,TGTGCCAGCAGCTTAAGCCGGGACACTTACAATGAGCAGTTCTTC
TRBJ2-7,TRBV4-1,.,TRBD2,CASSQHSGGQQYEQYF,TGCGCCAGCAGCCAACATAGCGGGGGGCAACAATACGAGCAGTACTTC
TRBJ2-5,TRBV24-1,many,.,CATSDSVQTTQYF,TGTGCCACCAGTGATTCCGTACAGACGACCCAGTACTTC
TRBJ2-5,TRBV20-1,many,TRBD2,CSALHAGGLQETQYF,TGCAGTGCTCTCCACGCGGGAGGCCTCCAAGAGACCCAGTACTTC
TRBJ2-5,TRBV28,.,TRBD2,CASSSGTSGGQETQYF,TGTGCCAGCAGTTCTGGGACTAGCGGGGGGCAAGAGACCCAGTACTTC
TRBJ1-4,TRBV5-1,.,.,CASSLPGRAKLFF,TGCGCCAGCAGCTTGCCGGGGAGGGCAAAACTGTTTTTT
TRBJ2-6,TRBV5-6,many,.,CASSLELGGANVLTF,TGTGCCAGCAGCTTGGAGTTAGGAGGGGCCAACGTCCTGACTTTC
TRBJ1-3,TRBV4-1,.,.,CASSRIGSRVSGNTIYF,TGCGCCAGCAGCCGAATCGGGAGTAGGGTCTCTGGAAACACCATATATTTT
TRBJ1-2,TRBV3-1,many,TRBD1,CASSQGAPGGAQGYTF,TGTGCCAGCAGCCAAGGGGCCCCAGGGGGCGCTCAGGGCTACACCTTC
TRBJ1-2,TRBV2,.,TRBD1,CASNYRQGLYGYTF,TGTGCCAGCAATTACAGACAGGGCCTCTATGGCTACACCTTC
TRBJ2-3,TRBV3-1,.,.,CASSQDSGTDTQYF,TGTGCCAGCAGCCAAGATTCGGGCACAGATACGCAGTATTTT
TRBJ1-1,TRBV27,many,.,CASSLGFGANTEAFF,TGTGCCAGCAGTTTAGGGTTCGGGGCGAACACTGAAGCTTTCTTT
TRBJ2-7,TRBV20-1,.,.,CSARTRTYNYEQYF,TGCAGTGCTAGGACTAGAACCTATAACTACGAGCAGTACTTC
TRBJ2-3,TRBV12-3/TRBV12-4,.,.,CASSSARSSGERADAQYF,TGTGCCAGCAGTTCCGCCCGCTCTAGTGGAGAAAGAGCAGATGCGCAGTATTTT
TRBJ1-1,TRBV11-2,many,.,CASSLVVNTEAFF,TGTGCCAGCAGCTTAGTAGTGAACACTGAAGCTTTCTTT
TRBJ2-7,TRBV29-1,.,TRBD2,CSALAGFHNEQYF,TGCAGCGCTCTAGCGGGATTCCACAATGAGCAGTACTTC
TRBJ2-5,TRBV28,many,.,CASSPLGPGGETQYF,TGTGCCAGCAGTCCCCTGGGACCTGGGGGAGAGACCCAGTACTTC
TRBJ1-2,TRBV7-9,many,.,CASSRGWVGDGYTF,TGTGCCAGCAGCCGGGGATGGGTTGGTGATGGCTACACCTTC
TRBJ1-2,TRBV5-6,many,TRBD1,CASSGGQAYGYTF,TGTGCCAGCAGCGGCGGACAGGCCTATGGCTACACCTTC
TRBJ1-5,TRBV12-3/TRBV12-4,.,TRBD1,CASSLGQGVNQPQHF,TGTGCCAGCAGTTTGGGACAGGGAGTGAATCAGCCCCAGCATTTT
TRBJ2-3,TRBV20-1,.,.,CGAFSGRERTDTQYF,TGCGGTGCCTTCTCGGGCAGGGAACGGACAGATACGCAGTATTTT
TRBJ1-5,TRBV12-3/TRBV12-4,few,.,CASSLNRRDQPQHF,TGTGCCAGCAGTTTGAACAGGAGGGACCAGCCCCAGCATTTT
TRBJ1-2,TRBV29-1,.,.,CSVEGGQRYGYTF,TGCAGCGTGGAGGGGGGACAACGCTATGGCTACACCTTC
TRBJ1-2,TRBV7-2,many,.,CASSLRQSEYGYTF,TGTGCCAGCAGCCTGCGACAGTCCGAGTATGGCTACACCTTC
TRBJ2-7,TRBV2,.,.,CASSSPGPPKQYF,TGTGCCAGCAGTTCTCCGGGACCCCCGAAGCAGTACTTC